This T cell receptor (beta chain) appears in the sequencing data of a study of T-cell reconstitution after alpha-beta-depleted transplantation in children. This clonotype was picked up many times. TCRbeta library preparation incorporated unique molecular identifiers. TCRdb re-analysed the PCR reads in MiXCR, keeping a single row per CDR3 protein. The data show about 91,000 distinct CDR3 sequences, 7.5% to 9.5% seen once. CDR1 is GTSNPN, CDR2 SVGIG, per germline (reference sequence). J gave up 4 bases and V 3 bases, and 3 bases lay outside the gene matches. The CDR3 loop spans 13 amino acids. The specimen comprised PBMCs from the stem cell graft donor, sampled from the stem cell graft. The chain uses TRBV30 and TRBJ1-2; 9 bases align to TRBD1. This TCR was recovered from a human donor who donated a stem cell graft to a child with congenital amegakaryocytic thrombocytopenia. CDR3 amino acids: CAWSLQGAYGYTF. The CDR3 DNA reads TGTGCCTGGAGCCTACAGGGGGCCTATGGCTACACCTTC. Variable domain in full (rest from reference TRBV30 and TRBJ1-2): SQTIHQWPATLVQPVGSPLSLECTVEGTSNPNLYWYRQAAGRGLQLLFYSVGIGQISSEVPQNLSASRPQDRQFILSSKKLLLSDSGFYLCAWSLQGAYGYTFGSGTRLTVV.